The 2 T cell receptor beta chains in this list originate from one sample, sequenced in a study of T cells after yellow fever vaccination. TCRdb reprocessed the 5' RACE reads via MiXCR and lists one record per CDR3 protein. The top ten hold approximately 18% of the sample, which has some 320,000 distinct CDR3 sequences, roughly 9.4% seen once. The material was PBMCs, obtained on the day of the first yellow fever vaccination. Receptors were obtained from a man aged 18-30 years who received the YFV17D yellow fever vaccine.

The chain links TRBV5-4 to TRBJ2-1; a possible D gene is TRBD2 (7 bases). V dropped 4 bases and J dropped 5 bases, with 13 bases sitting between them. The V gene's germline CDR1 is SGHNT and CDR2 YYREEE (reference sequence). The CDR3 extends over 14 amino acids. The CDR3 loop reads CASSMGGGNNEQFF. The CDR3 DNA sequence: TGTGCCAGCAGCATGGGAGGGGGGAACAATGAGCAGTTCTTC.

The sample holds many counts of this clonotype. This chain links TRBV12-3 or TRBV12-4 with TRBJ1-5; TRBD1 aligns across 9 bases. J was trimmed by 6 bases and V by 2 bases; bases with no gene match: 2. The CDR3 is 14 residues long. The CDR3 loop reads CASSLLDRGQPQHF. The CDR3 region has the DNA TGTGCCAGCAGTTTACTGGACAGGGGTCAGCCCCAGCATTTT.